These T cell receptor beta chains were read from a single sample in a study of cytomegalovirus exposure and HLA in healthy donors. Only in-frame clones appear in the TCRdb table, and some are missing; sequencing was by immunoSEQ multiplex PCR. The repertoire includes 150,000 or so clones, 68% of them detected once, and 8.5% to 12% sits in the top ten. Sequencing was carried out using PBMCs. These receptors came from a man aged 25-40 years in good health and CMV-seropositive. CDR3s include the opening cysteine and the closing phenylalanine or tryptophan. D genes are given only for firm matches. Clone size is stated in some rows and not others, as once, few, many or a class when expanded.

clone_size d_call j_call v_call cdr3_nt cdr3_aa
- - TRBJ1-2 TRBV2 TGTGCCAGCGCCCCGACCGAGCGTGTTCAGGGCTACACCTTC CASAPTERVQGYTF
once TRBD1 TRBJ1-1 TRBV18 TGTGCCAGCTCACCTCCGGGACAGATGAACACTGAAGCTTTCTTT CASSPPGQMNTEAFF
- TRBD1 TRBJ2-7 TRBV18 TGTGCCAGCTCACCTCCGGGACAGGGGGCTTACGAGCAGTACTTC CASSPPGQGAYEQYF
- - TRBJ2-1 TRBV12-2 TGTGCAAGTCGCTTAGGTGGGCGCGGACTTAGCCAGAACAATGAGCAGTTCTTC CASRLGGRGLSQNNEQFF
- TRBD1 TRBJ2-1 TRBV4-1 TGCGCCAGCAGCCACCTAAGGGGCACCGGGACAGGGTTCTTCAATGAGCAGTTCTTC CASSHLRGTGTGFFNEQFF
- - TRBJ1-2 TRBV7-9 TGTGCCAGCAGCTCACAGGGATTCGATGGCTACACCTTC CASSSQGFDGYTF
- TRBD2 TRBJ2-5 TRBV6-5 TGTGCCAGCAGTCGGACTAGCGGAAGCCAAGAGACCCAGTACTTC CASSRTSGSQETQYF
- - TRBJ2-3 TRBV5-1 TGCGCCAGCAGCTTGGGACAGGTTTATACAGATACGCAGTATTTT CASSLGQVYTDTQYF
- TRBD2 TRBJ2-1 TRBV5-1 TGCGCCAGCAGCTTGAGGGCGGGAGTATTCCCGGGCAATGAGCAGTTCTTC CASSLRAGVFPGNEQFF
- TRBD2 TRBJ2-1 TRBV7-9 TGTGCCAGCAGCTTAGCCCCTCTGCGCGGGAGGGCCTTATGGCATGAGCAGTTCTTC CASSLAPLRGRALWHEQFF
- TRBD2 TRBJ2-7 TRBV4-2 TGTGCCAGCAGCCAAGAGCGGACTAGCGGGGCCTACGAGCAGTACTTC CASSQERTSGAYEQYF
few - TRBJ2-3 TRBV28 TGTGCCAGCAGCCGGGTAGCCTCAATGGGTACAGATACGCAGTATTTT CASSRVASMGTDTQYF
few - TRBJ2-7 TRBV19 TGTGCCAGTAGTAGCCCAAACCGGGCGGGCGGGGAGCAGTACTTC CASSSPNRAGGEQYF
- - TRBJ1-1 TRBV10-3 TGTGCCATCAGTCAGGGGCGCACTGAAGCTTTCTTT CAISQGRTEAFF
- - TRBJ1-5 TRBV7-9 TGTGCCAGCAGCTCCGCCTTGGGACTTGGGCCCCAGCATTTT CASSSALGLGPQHF